The sequence of this T cell receptor (beta chain) was determined in a study of control samples from healthy donors and cancer patients. As to this clone: Other DNA sequences in the sample encode the same CDR3.

The table came from immunoSEQ multiplex PCR; TCRdb's copy has only in-frame clones and leaves some out. The table has 35,000 to 50,000 clones, more than 75% seen once. V shed 0 bases and J shed 2 bases, with 8 bases lying between them. The CDR3 covers 14 residues. Germline loops: CDR1 SGHRS, CDR2 YFSETQ. Material: PBMCs. The sequence derives from a woman in her sixties with lung cancer. The J gene is TRBJ1-2, the V gene TRBV5-1, with D uncertain. The CDR3 nucleotides are TGCGCCAGCAGCTTGGAGGTCGGGAACTATGGCTACACCTTC. It is translated as CASSLEVGNYGYTF.